These 32 T cell receptor beta chains share one sample of origin, sequenced in a study of blood T cell repertoires in COVID-19. Assay used: immunoSEQ multiplex PCR; TCRdb lists only in-frame clones, some missing. The sample has a few hundred thousand clones, nearly 90% seen once. Material for sequencing was peripheral blood. These receptor sequences come from a man aged 18 to 29 with active or convalescent COVID-19.

This clone was seen only once. The CDR3 DNA follows: TGTGCCAGTAAGTCCCTAGCGGGGGACAATGAGCAGTTCTTC. Translated, it gives CASKSLAGDNEQFF. The chain combines TRBV19 with TRBJ2-1; 10 bases are shared with TRBD2. The V segment lost 7 bases and the J segment 5 bases; nucleotides outside the gene matches: 5. Germline V CDR1 and CDR2: LNHDA, SQIVND (reference sequence). This CDR3 is built from 14 residues.

This chain uses TRBV9 with TRBJ1-2; D perhaps matches TRBD1 (6 bases). There are 12 residues in the CDR3. Deletions cut 3 bases from V and 5 bases from J, with 8 bases between. CDR1 is SGDLS and CDR2 is YYNGEE in the germline V gene. For the CDR3, the DNA is TGTGCCAGCAGCGGAAGGGGGTATGGCTACACCTTC. Amino acid sequence: CASSGRGYGYTF.

The V gene is TRBV7-2, the J gene TRBJ2-1, with 8 bases identical to TRBD2. Germline V CDR1 and CDR2: SGHTA, FQGNSA. This CDR3 is 12 amino acids long. V lost 5 bases to trimming and J lost 12 bases; unmatched junction nucleotides: 6. CDR3 in DNA: TGTGCCAGCAGCCCGGGACTAGGGACGCAGTTCTTC. It specifies CASSPGLGTQFF.

This clone was seen more than once but under ten times. This sequence joins TRBV16 and TRBJ1-1; maybe TRBD1 (6 bases). The germline V gene encodes CDR1 KGHSY and CDR2 FQNENV. Trimming took off 4 bases at V and 4 bases at J, with 16 bases between the two ends. The CDR3 has 15 amino acids. The CDR3 DNA reads as TGTGCCAGCAGCCGCGGGGGCCAAGGGGTCACTGAAGCTTTCTTT. Amino acids: CASSRGGQGVTEAFF.

The rearrangement joins TRBV21-1 to TRBJ2-7; the table gives TRBD1 as D, unverified against the DNA. TRBV21-1 is designated a pseudogene. The CDR3 sequence is 8 residues long. CDR3 bases: TGTGCCGGCCGGACAGCCTACTTC. Its protein product is CAGRTAYF.

The chain combines TRBV7-3 with TRBJ2-1; 9 bases align to TRBD1. V was clipped by 5 bases and J by 4 bases; unmatched bases: 6. This CDR3 spans 15 amino acids. Germline V lookup: CDR1 SGHTA, CDR2 FQGTGA. CDR3 sequence reads: CASSRTGGWYNEQFF. CDR3 DNA: TGTGCCAGCAGCCGAACAGGGGGCTGGTACAATGAGCAGTTCTTC.

This clone was seen a few times. V is TRBV25-1 and J is TRBJ1-2, with 12 nucleotides matching TRBD1. The V gene's germline CDR1 is MGHDK and CDR2 SYGVNS. V lost 2 bases, J lost 6 bases, and 7 bases stayed unmatched. The CDR3 sequence is 16 residues long. CDR3 amino acids: CASSEPGGQGANGYTF. Written as DNA, the CDR3 is TGTGCCAGCAGTGAACCTGGGGGACAGGGGGCAAATGGCTACACCTTC.

The V gene is TRBV30, the J gene TRBJ1-2; no clear D. Per germline, CDR1 GTSNPN and CDR2 SVGIG (reference sequence). CDR3 length: 13 amino acids. V dropped 4 bases and J dropped 10 bases, with 19 bases sitting between them. CDR3 nucleotides: TGTGCCTGGATGAAGAGGCCAGTTCAATACTACACCTTC. Amino acids: CAWMKRPVQYYTF. Full variable domain (remainder filled in from reference TRBV30 and TRBJ1-2): SQTIHQWPATLVQPVGSPLSLECTVEGTSNPNLYWYRQAAGRGLQLLFYSVGIGQISSEVPQNLSASRPQDRQFILSSKKLLLSDSGFYLCAWMKRPVQYYTFGSGTRLTVV.

The chain couples TRBV28 to TRBJ1-2; TRBD1 aligns across 7 bases. Germline CDR1 is MDHEN and CDR2 is SYDVKM. Unmatched junction bases numbered 6, after V lost 5 bases and J lost 3 bases. The CDR3 is 14 amino acids. In DNA, the CDR3 is TGTGCCAGCAGTGCACCCGACAGGGACTATGGCTACACCTTC. Amino acid sequence: CASSAPDRDYGYTF.

This clone has only a few counts. Other DNA sequences in this sample translate to the same CDR3. This sequence joins TRBV12-3 or TRBV12-4 and TRBJ1-2; D is uncertain. The CDR3 is 13 amino acids. V gave up 3 bases and J gave up 2 bases, with 7 bases separating them. The CDR3 here is CASSLGQNYGYTF. The CDR3 DNA follows: TGTGCCAGCAGTTTGGGCCAGAACTATGGCTACACCTTC.

The V gene is TRBV6-2 or TRBV6-3, the J gene TRBJ2-5, with 10 bases lining up with TRBD1. Germline V gene lookup returns CDR1 MNHEY and CDR2 SVGEGT. The length of the CDR3 is 16 residues. The J segment lost 5 bases and the V segment lost 6 bases, leaving 12 bases of the junction unmatched. CDR3 region: CASSLNSGTGEETQYF. The CDR3 region has the DNA TGTGCCAGCAGCTTAAATTCCGGGACAGGGGAGGAGACCCAGTACTTC.

The J gene is TRBJ1-3, the V gene TRBV11-2; tentatively, D is TRBD1 (6 bases). The germline V gene encodes CDR1 SGHAT and CDR2 FQNNGV. CDR3 length equals 15 residues. V was shortened by 1 base and J by 2 bases, with 9 bases between the two germline ends. The CDR3 here is CASSLGAGAGNTIYF. CDR3 coding DNA: TGTGCCAGCAGCTTAGGGGCAGGGGCTGGAAACACCATATATTTT.

This clone was found once. V is TRBV7-8 and J is TRBJ2-5, with 8 bases aligning to TRBD2. The V segment lost 2 bases and the J segment 5 bases; nucleotides outside the gene matches: 10. Germline V lookup: CDR1 SGHVS, CDR2 FQNEAQ. The CDR3 runs to 16 residues. The CDR3 nucleotides read TGTGCCAGCAGCTTACCCTCGGGAGGGTACGGGGAGACCCAGTACTTC. Translation gives CASSLPSGGYGETQYF.

V and J are TRBV28 and TRBJ1-5; 7 bases are shared with TRBD1. The germline V gene has CDR1 MDHEN and CDR2 SYDVKM. With V trimmed by 6 bases and J by 2 bases, 13 bases remained unmatched. The CDR3 has 17 residues. Here the CDR3 reads CASSELQGSRGNQPQHF. Written as DNA, the CDR3 is TGTGCCAGCAGCGAGCTACAGGGGTCTAGGGGCAATCAGCCCCAGCATTTT.

A remark on this clone: The sample has other DNA sequences that encode this CDR3 too. The V and J genes are TRBV2 and TRBJ1-6, with D perhaps matching TRBD1 (5 bases). The CDR3 runs to 15 residues. The germline V gene encodes CDR1 SNHLY and CDR2 FYNNEI. V dropped 4 bases and J dropped 0 bases, with 7 bases sitting between them. The CDR3 nucleotides read TGTGCCAGCAGTGGACAGAGCTCCTATAATTCACCCCTCCACTTT. Protein sequence: CASSGQSSYNSPLHF.

Concerning this clone itself: One end of the junction varies from germline; a read error may be responsible. The chain recombines TRBV2 with TRBJ1-1; D gene ambiguous. This CDR3 comprises 10 residues. CDR1 is SNHLY and CDR2 is FYNNEI in the germline V gene. DNA for the CDR3: TGTGCCAGCAGAGAAGTACAGTTTAACTTT. Protein product: CASREVQFNF.

This clone was detected a few times. The V gene is TRBV18, the J gene TRBJ1-1, with D perhaps matching TRBD1 (5 bases). Trimming took 0 bases from V and 7 from J, leaving 15 bases between them. The length of the CDR3 is 15 residues. Per the germline V gene, CDR1 is KGHSH and CDR2 is LQKENI. The CDR3 is CASSPPISGWGEAFF. The CDR3 DNA reads TGTGCCAGCTCACCACCGATTTCAGGGTGGGGTGAAGCTTTCTTT. Combining the CDR3 with reference TRBV18 and TRBJ1-1 gives the whole variable domain NAGVMQNPRHLVRRRGQEARLRCSPMKGHSHVYWYRQLPEEGLKFMVYLQKENIIDESGMPKERFSAEFPKEGPSILRIQQVVRGDSAAYFCASSPPISGWGEAFFGQGTRLTVV.

CDR3 protein: CASSLATSGRLAGANVLTF. DNA for the CDR3: TGTGCCAGCAGCCTGGCGACTAGCGGGAGACTGGCTGGGGCCAACGTCCTGACTTTC. The chain recombines TRBV3-1 (or the pseudogene TRBV3-2) with TRBJ2-6; 12 bases align to TRBD2. Trimming at V came to 4 bases and at J to 2 bases, leaving 9 bases not matched to a gene. This CDR3 is built from 19 residues. Germline V gives CDR1 LGHDT, CDR2 YNNKEL (reference sequence).

This clone was seen once. V is TRBV7-8 and J is TRBJ2-7; 9 bases agree with TRBD2. This CDR3 has 19 residues. CDR1 SGHVS and CDR2 FQNEAQ come from the germline V gene. The V gene end was trimmed by 5 bases and the J gene end by 2 bases; junction bases not matched to a gene: 19. CDR3 bases: TGTGCCAGCAGCCCCAGGGCAAGTAGCGGGAGTGAATTACCCTACGAGCAGTACTTC. Protein: CASSPRASSGSELPYEQYF.

The chain employs TRBV11-2 and TRBJ1-3; a weak D match, TRBD1 (5 bases). There are 17 residues in the CDR3. The germline V and J ends were trimmed by 4 bases and 4 bases, with 20 bases remaining between them. CDR1 is SGHAT and CDR2 is FQNNGV in the germline V gene. The CDR3 loop is CASSYRPSVLAGNTIYF. The CDR3 DNA reads TGTGCCAGCAGCTACAGGCCCTCGGTTCTTGCCGGAAACACCATATATTTT.

This clone was counted a few times. The rearrangement joins TRBV5-6 to TRBJ1-2; 8 bases are a match to TRBD1. The V segment lost 2 bases and the J segment 4 bases; nucleotides outside the gene matches: 4. This CDR3 is 14 amino acids long. The germline V gene has CDR1 SGHDT and CDR2 YYEEEE. The CDR3, as DNA: TGTGCCAGCAGCTTTGGGACAGGACGCTATGGCTACACCTTC. Translating gives CASSFGTGRYGYTF.

The chain carries TRBV6-5 and TRBJ1-1; 9 nucleotides line up with TRBD1. With 6 bases clipped from V and 4 bases from J, the junction kept 6 bases outside the gene matches. The CDR3 spans 14 residues. Germline CDR1 MNHEY, CDR2 SVGAGI. The CDR3 loop is CASSTTGGRTEAFF. The CDR3 DNA reads as TGTGCCAGCAGCACCACAGGGGGCCGCACTGAAGCTTTCTTT.

This clone appeared a few times. This CDR3 is also generated by other DNA sequences in the sample. The chain couples TRBV7-9 to TRBJ2-7; D possibly corresponds to TRBD2 (5 bases). Germline values: CDR1 SEHNR, CDR2 FQNEAQ (reference sequence). Trimming pared 4 bases from V and 1 base from J, leaving 8 bases between. There are 13 residues in the CDR3. CDR3 sequence (DNA): TGTGCCAGCAGCTGGAGCGGTTCCTACGAGCAGTACTTC. Its translation: CASSWSGSYEQYF.

The V gene is TRBV29-1, the J gene TRBJ1-2; D might be TRBD1 (5 bases). The V end lost 4 bases, the J end lost 8 bases, and 17 bases lay between the germline ends. Germline assignment: CDR1 SQVTM and CDR2 ANQGSEA. This CDR3 has 13 residues. Here the CDR3 DNA reads TGCAGCGTTGGTCGGCAGGGTTTAGGCGGCTACACCTTC. The encoded protein is CSVGRQGLGGYTF.

V and J are TRBV27 and TRBJ2-1; maybe TRBD1 (6 bases). Germline CDR1 MNHEY, CDR2 SMNVEV (reference sequence). V dropped 3 bases and J dropped 3 bases, with 15 bases sitting between them. The CDR3 loop spans 16 amino acids. CDR3 nucleotides: TGTGCCAGCAGTTTTTACAGGGCAACCATCTACAATGAGCAGTTCTTC. Protein product: CASSFYRATIYNEQFF.

The J gene is TRBJ2-1, the V gene TRBV4-2, with TRBD1 matching over 9 bases. Germline CDR1 reads LGHNA; CDR2 reads YNFKEQ. The V and J ends lost 3 bases and 6 bases, in that order; junction bases with no gene match: 9. The CDR3 loop spans 16 amino acids. The chain's CDR3 is CASSQPRDRAVNEQFF. CDR3 in DNA: TGTGCCAGCAGCCAGCCTCGGGACAGGGCAGTCAATGAGCAGTTCTTC.

The chain combines TRBV7-2 with TRBJ2-1, with D tentatively TRBD2 (5 bases). CDR1 and CDR2 (germline): SGHTA, FQGNSA. The CDR3 consists of 16 residues. Trimming removed 5 bases at V and 5 bases at J, with 19 bases between. DNA of the CDR3: TGTGCCAGCAGCCACCGGACTGCCCCAGGAAACAATGAGCAGTTCTTC. Translated, it gives CASSHRTAPGNNEQFF.

J is TRBJ1-2 and V is TRBV3-1 (or the pseudogene TRBV3-2); tentatively, D is TRBD1 (6 bases). Trimming took off 2 bases at V and 7 bases at J, with 14 bases between the two ends. CDR1 LGHDT and CDR2 YNNKEL come from the germline V gene (reference sequence). The CDR3 runs 14 residues. CDR3 region: CASSQYRGAGGYTF. The CDR3 coding sequence is TGTGCCAGCAGCCAATATCGGGGGGCTGGTGGCTACACCTTC.

This sequence joins TRBV7-9 and TRBJ2-4, with D maybe TRBD1 (5 bases). The CDR3 totals 16 residues. The germline gives CDR1 SEHNR, CDR2 FQNEAQ (reference sequence). Trimming took off 5 bases at V and 0 bases at J, with 14 bases between the two ends. The DNA of the CDR3 is TGTGCCAGCAGCAATCCACAGGAACCAGCCAAAAACATTCAGTACTTC. Amino acids: CASSNPQEPAKNIQYF.

The chain uses TRBV27 and TRBJ1-2; TRBD1 is a possible D gene (6 bases). This CDR3 region has 14 residues. Trimming left V 7 bases short and J 4 bases short, with 16 bases between. Germline V gene lookup returns CDR1 MNHEY and CDR2 SMNVEV (reference sequence). The chain's CDR3 is CASTPPGTLYGYTF. CDR3 nucleotide sequence: TGTGCCAGCACCCCCCCCGGGACACTCTATGGCTACACCTTC.

The rearrangement links TRBV5-1 to TRBJ1-3, with TRBD1 matching 9 bases. In germline, CDR1 is SGHRS, CDR2 YFSETQ. V shed 1 base, J shed 0 bases, and the junction held 2 bases outside the gene matches. The CDR3 spans 16 residues. The CDR3: CASSLQGQGSGNTIYF. CDR3 DNA sequence: TGCGCCAGCAGCTTGCAGGGACAGGGCTCTGGAAACACCATATATTTT.

This CDR3 reads CASSPPGTGNTGELFF. CDR3 nucleotide sequence: TGCGCCAGCAGCCCCCCTGGGACAGGGAACACCGGGGAGCTGTTTTTT. The gene calls are TRBV5-1 and TRBJ2-2; 8 nucleotides match TRBD1. This CDR3 comprises 16 residues. V was clipped by 4 bases and J by 1 base; unmatched bases: 6. Germline V CDR1 and CDR2: SGHRS, YFSETQ.